These 10 T cell receptor beta chains came from one sample sequenced in a study of blood T cell repertoires in COVID-19. Profiled with immunoSEQ multiplex PCR; TCRdb holds only in-frame clones, not every one. This sample has some 130,000 clones; roughly 80% occur once, and the top ten carry about 5.5%. Sequencing was done on a sample of PBMCs or T cells enriched from blood (not recorded which). These receptors came from a man in his forties with acute COVID-19.

The genes are TRBV18 and TRBJ2-7; the match to TRBD1 covers 8 bases. With 3 bases clipped from V and 6 bases from J, the junction kept 7 bases outside the gene matches. The CDR3 covers 14 residues. The germline V gene encodes CDR1 KGHSH and CDR2 LQKENI. The CDR3 DNA is TGTGCCAGCTCACCGGGGCAGGGGGCGGGCGAGCAGTACTTC. It yields the protein CASSPGQGAGEQYF.

V usage is TRBV7-2 and J usage is TRBJ2-2, with 9 nucleotides matching TRBD1. The CDR3 has 16 residues. Trimming cost V 4 bases and J 5 bases; bases outside gene matches: 8. Germline V CDR1 and CDR2: SGHTA, FQGNSA. CDR3 sequence reads: CASSSRTGARTGELFF. The DNA for the CDR3 is TGTGCCAGCAGCTCGCGGACAGGGGCTAGGACCGGGGAGCTGTTTTTT.

This chain links TRBV3-1 (or the pseudogene TRBV3-2) with TRBJ1-3; D not certain. The length of the CDR3 is 15 residues. Trimming shortened V by 0 bases and J by 1 base, and 7 bases separated the two germline ends. In germline, CDR1 is LGHDT, CDR2 YNNKEL (reference sequence). The CDR3 protein is CASSQDQISGNTIYF. CDR3 in DNA: TGTGCCAGCAGCCAAGATCAGATTTCTGGAAACACCATATATTTT.

The rearrangement joins TRBV21-1 to TRBJ1-4; whether TRBD1, the table's D call, matches the DNA was not checked. TRBV21-1 has pseudogene status. The CDR3 has 12 amino acids. The CDR3: CARGTGGEKLFF. In nucleotides, the CDR3 is TGTGCCAGAGGGACAGGGGGCGAAAAACTGTTTTTT.

The V and J genes are TRBV7-2 and TRBJ1-2; perhaps TRBD1 as D (5 bases). This CDR3 spans 14 amino acids. Germline CDR1 reads SGHTA; CDR2 reads FQGNSA. V was trimmed by 5 bases and J by 5 bases, leaving 15 bases between them. The CDR3 nucleotides read TGTGCCAGCAGCCCCCACAGGAATTATTATGGCTACACCTTC. Translated, it gives CASSPHRNYYGYTF.

The chain joins TRBV7-2 to TRBJ1-5; a weak D match, TRBD1 (5 bases). The CDR3 contains 15 residues. Trimming removed 5 bases at V and 0 bases at J, with 11 bases between. The germline V gene has CDR1 SGHTA and CDR2 FQGNSA. The CDR3 sequence: CASSPVGASNQPQHF. DNA for the CDR3: TGTGCCAGCAGCCCCGTTGGGGCTAGCAATCAGCCCCAGCATTTT. The full variable domain, rest sourced from reference TRBV7-2 and TRBJ1-5, is GAGVSQSPSNKVTEKGKDVELRCDPISGHTALYWYRQSLGQGLEFLIYFQGNSAPDKSGLPSDRFSAERTGGSVSTLTIQRTQQEDSAVYLCASSPVGASNQPQHFGDGTRLSIL.

This chain joins TRBV28 and TRBJ1-4, with 10 bases fitting TRBD1. The V gene end was trimmed by 1 base and the J gene end by 7 bases; junction bases not matched to a gene: 3. Per the germline V gene, CDR1 is MDHEN and CDR2 is SYDVKM. The CDR3 spans 15 residues. The CDR3 reads CASSLYGTGAEKLFF. CDR3 in DNA: TGTGCCAGCAGTTTATATGGGACAGGGGCTGAAAAACTGTTTTTT.

The V gene is TRBV7-2, the J gene TRBJ1-3; 7 positions match TRBD1. The CDR3 extends over 16 amino acids. Germline assignment: CDR1 SGHTA and CDR2 FQGNSA. The junction had 7 bases not matched to a gene; V was cut back by 5 bases and J by 0 bases. Here the CDR3 reads CASSPNRGSSGNTIYF. CDR3 coding DNA: TGTGCCAGCAGCCCCAACAGGGGAAGCTCTGGAAACACCATATATTTT.

The chain has TRBV7-9 and TRBJ1-3; D is unresolved. Germline assignment: CDR1 SEHNR and CDR2 FQNEAQ (reference sequence). CDR3 length: 14 amino acids. Trimming took off 11 bases at V and 4 bases at J, with 18 bases between the two ends. CDR3 region: CALLQSGRGNTIYF. DNA of the CDR3: TGTGCCCTGCTACAAAGCGGGCGAGGAAACACCATATATTTT.

V is TRBV29-1 and J is TRBJ2-2; D not certain. The CDR3 has 11 amino acids. The germline V gene has CDR1 SQVTM and CDR2 ANQGSEA. V lost 3 bases to trimming and J lost 6 bases, with 5 bases between them. The chain's CDR3 is CSVDGPGELFF. The CDR3, as DNA: TGCAGCGTTGACGGTCCCGGGGAGCTGTTTTTT.